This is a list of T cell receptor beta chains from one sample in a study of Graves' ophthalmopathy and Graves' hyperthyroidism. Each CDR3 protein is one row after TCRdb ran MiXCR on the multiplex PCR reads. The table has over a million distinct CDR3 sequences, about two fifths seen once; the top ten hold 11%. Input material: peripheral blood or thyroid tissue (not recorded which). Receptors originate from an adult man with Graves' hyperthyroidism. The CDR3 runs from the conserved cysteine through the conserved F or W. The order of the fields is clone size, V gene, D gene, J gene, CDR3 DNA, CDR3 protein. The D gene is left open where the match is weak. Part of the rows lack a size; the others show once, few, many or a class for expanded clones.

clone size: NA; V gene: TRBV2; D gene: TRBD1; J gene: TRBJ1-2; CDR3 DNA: TGTGCCAGCAGTGAAATCAGGACAGGAACATATGGCTACACCTTC; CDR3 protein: CASSEIRTGTYGYTF
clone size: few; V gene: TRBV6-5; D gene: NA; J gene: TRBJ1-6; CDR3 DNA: TGTGCCAGCAGTTACGCCCTCAACGATATAGGGGTTTCACCCCTCCACTTT; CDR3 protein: CASSYALNDIGVSPLHF
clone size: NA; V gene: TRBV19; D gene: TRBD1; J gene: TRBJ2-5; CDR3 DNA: TGTGCCACCCGTAAAAGGGGGCTCCAAGAGACCCAGTACTTC; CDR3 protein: CATRKRGLQETQYF
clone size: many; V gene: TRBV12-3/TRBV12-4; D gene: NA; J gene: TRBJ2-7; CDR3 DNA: TGTGCCAGCAGTTCCCGACAGGAGAGCTCCTACGAGCAGTACTTC; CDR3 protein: CASSSRQESSYEQYF
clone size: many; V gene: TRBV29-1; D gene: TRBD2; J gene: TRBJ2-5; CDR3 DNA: TGCAGCGTTGTTCAGAGACTAGCGGGAAACCAAGAGACCCAGTACTTC; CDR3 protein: CSVVQRLAGNQETQYF
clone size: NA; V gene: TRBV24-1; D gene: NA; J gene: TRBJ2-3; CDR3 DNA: TGTGCCACTGACAGTTTTCCTGGAAATACGCAGTATTTT; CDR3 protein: CATDSFPGNTQYF
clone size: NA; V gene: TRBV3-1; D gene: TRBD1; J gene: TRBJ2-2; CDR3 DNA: TGTGCCAGCAGTACCGGGACAGGGAACGGGGAGCTGTTTTTT; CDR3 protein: CASSTGTGNGELFF
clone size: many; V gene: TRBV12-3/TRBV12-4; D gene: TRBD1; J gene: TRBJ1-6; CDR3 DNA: TGTGCCAGCAGTTCCCAACCCTCGACAGGGGCACATTCACCCCTCCACTTT; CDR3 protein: CASSSQPSTGAHSPLHF
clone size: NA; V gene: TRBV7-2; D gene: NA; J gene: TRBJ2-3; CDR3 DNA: TGTGCCAGCAGCACTACCGACTCGCGGGACGGCACAGATACGCAGTATTTT; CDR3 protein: CASSTTDSRDGTDTQYF
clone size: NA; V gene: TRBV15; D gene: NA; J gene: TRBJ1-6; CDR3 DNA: TGTGCCACCAGCAGCTTGGACCCGGGGAGTTCACCCCTCCACTTT; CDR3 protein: CATSSLDPGSSPLHF
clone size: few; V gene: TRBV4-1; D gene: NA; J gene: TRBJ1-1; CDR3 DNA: TGCGCCAGCAGCCAATCACAGGGGAACACTGAAGCTTTCTTT; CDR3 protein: CASSQSQGNTEAFF
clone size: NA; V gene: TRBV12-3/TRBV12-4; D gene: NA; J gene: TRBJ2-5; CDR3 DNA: TGTGCCAGCAGTTTATTAGCGATTCAAGAGACCCAGTACTTC; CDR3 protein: CASSLLAIQETQYF
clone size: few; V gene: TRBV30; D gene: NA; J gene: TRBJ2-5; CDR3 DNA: TGTGCCTGGATTCCGGCTAGCCAAGAGACCCAGTACTTC; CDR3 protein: CAWIPASQETQYF
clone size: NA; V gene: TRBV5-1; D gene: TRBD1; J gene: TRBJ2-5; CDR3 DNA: TGCGCCAGCAGGAGGGACAGGGGAACGGGAGGTCGGGAGACCCAGTACTTC; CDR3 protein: CASRRDRGTGGRETQYF
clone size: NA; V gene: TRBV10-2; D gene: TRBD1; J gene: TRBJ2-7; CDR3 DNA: TGCGCCAGCAAAAACTCCCGGGACAGCACCTACGAGCAGTACTTC; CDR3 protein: CASKNSRDSTYEQYF
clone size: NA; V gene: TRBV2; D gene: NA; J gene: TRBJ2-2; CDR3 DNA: TGTGCCAGCAGCGAACGGGGTGGTCCTAACACCGGGGAGCTGTTTTTT; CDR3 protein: CASSERGGPNTGELFF
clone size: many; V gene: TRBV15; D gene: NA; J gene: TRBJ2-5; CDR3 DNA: TGTGCCACCAGCAGAGATGTCGGGCTTCCGAAGGAGACCCAGTACTTC; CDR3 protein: CATSRDVGLPKETQYF
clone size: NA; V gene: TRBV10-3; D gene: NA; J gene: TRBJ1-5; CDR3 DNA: TGTGCCACCGCGACAGGCTATAGCAATCAGCCCCAGCATTTT; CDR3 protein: CATATGYSNQPQHF
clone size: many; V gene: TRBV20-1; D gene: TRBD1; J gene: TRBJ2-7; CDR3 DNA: TGCAGTGCTAGCGGGACAGATTTCTACGAGCAGTACTTC; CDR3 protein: CSASGTDFYEQYF
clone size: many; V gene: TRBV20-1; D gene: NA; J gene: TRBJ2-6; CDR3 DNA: TGCAGTGCGCCCGCGGGACTGGTCTCTGGGGCCAACGTCCTGACTTTC; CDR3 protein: CSAPAGLVSGANVLTF